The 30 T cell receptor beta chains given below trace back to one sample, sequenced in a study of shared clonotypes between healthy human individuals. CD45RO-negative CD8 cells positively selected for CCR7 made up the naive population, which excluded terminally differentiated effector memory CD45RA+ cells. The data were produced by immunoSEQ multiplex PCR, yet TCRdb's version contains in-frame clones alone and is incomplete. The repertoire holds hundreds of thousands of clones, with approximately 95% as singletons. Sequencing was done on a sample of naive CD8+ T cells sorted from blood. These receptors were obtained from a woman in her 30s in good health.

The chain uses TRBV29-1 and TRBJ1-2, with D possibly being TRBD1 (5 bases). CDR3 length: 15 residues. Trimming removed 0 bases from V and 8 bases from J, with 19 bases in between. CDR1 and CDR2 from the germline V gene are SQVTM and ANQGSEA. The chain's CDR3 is CSVEDHLGAGPGYTF. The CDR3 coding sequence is TGCAGCGTTGAAGATCATCTCGGGGCGGGGCCGGGCTACACCTTC.

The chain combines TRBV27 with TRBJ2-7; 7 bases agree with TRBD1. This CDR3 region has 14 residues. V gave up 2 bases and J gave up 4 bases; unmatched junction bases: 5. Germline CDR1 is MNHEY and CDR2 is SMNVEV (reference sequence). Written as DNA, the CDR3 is TGTGCCAGCAGTTTAGAACAGGGGAAGTACGAGCAGTACTTC. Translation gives CASSLEQGKYEQYF.

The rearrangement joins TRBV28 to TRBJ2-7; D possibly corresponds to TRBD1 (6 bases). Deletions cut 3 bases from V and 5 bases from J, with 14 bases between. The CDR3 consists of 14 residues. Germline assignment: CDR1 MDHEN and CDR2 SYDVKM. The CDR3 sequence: CASSLGQGIDEQYF. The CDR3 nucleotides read TGTGCCAGCAGTTTGGGGCAGGGGATCGACGAGCAGTACTTC.

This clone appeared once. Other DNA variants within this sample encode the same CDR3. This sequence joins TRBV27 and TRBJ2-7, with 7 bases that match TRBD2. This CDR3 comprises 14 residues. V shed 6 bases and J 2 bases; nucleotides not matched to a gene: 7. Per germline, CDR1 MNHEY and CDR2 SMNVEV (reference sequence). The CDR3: CASSPGTTPYEQYF. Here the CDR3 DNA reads TGTGCCAGCAGCCCCGGGACTACCCCCTACGAGCAGTACTTC.

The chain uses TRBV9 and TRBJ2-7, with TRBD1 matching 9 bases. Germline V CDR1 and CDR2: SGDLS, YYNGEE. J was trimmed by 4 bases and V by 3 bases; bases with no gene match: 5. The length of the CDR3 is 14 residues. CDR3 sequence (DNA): TGTGCCAGCAGCGCCTCGACAGGGGGGTACGAGCAGTACTTC. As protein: CASSASTGGYEQYF.

This chain's CDR3 is CASSDYPGGNQPQHF. As DNA, the CDR3 is TGTGCCAGCAGCGACTACCCAGGGGGAAATCAGCCCCAGCATTTT. The rearrangement joins TRBV6-1 to TRBJ1-5; 7 nucleotides match TRBD1. The CDR3 extends over 15 amino acids. V shed 6 bases and J 4 bases; nucleotides not matched to a gene: 9. From germline, CDR1 is MNHNS and CDR2 SASEGT.

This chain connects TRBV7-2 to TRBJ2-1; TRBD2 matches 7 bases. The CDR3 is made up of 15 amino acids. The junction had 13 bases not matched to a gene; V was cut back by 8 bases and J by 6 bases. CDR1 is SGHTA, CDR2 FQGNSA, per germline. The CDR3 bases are TGTGCCAGCGAGCCGTTTGGCGGGAGTGTCAATGAGCAGTTCTTC. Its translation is CASEPFGGSVNEQFF.

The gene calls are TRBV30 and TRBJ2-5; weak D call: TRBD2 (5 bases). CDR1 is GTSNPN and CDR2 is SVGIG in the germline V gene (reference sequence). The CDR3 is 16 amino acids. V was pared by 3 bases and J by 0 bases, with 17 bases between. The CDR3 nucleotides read TGTGCCTGGAGCCACCTGGGTACTAGATACCAAGAGACCCAGTACTTC. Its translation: CAWSHLGTRYQETQYF.

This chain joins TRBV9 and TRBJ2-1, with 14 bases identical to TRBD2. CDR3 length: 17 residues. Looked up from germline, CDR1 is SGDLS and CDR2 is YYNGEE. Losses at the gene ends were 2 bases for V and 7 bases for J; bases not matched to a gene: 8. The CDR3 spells CASSVFSGTSGSNEQFF. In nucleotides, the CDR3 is TGTGCCAGCAGCGTGTTCTCAGGGACTAGCGGGAGTAATGAGCAGTTCTTC.

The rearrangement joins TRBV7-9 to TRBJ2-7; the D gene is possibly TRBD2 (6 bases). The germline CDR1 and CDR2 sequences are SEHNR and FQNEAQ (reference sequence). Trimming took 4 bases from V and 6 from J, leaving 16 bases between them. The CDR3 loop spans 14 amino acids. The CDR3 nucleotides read TGTGCCAGCAGCTCCGGGGGTGCTAGCCGCGAGCAGTACTTC. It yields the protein CASSSGGASREQYF.

CDR3 nucleotides: TGTGCCAGCAGTCCCCCCGGACAGGGAGGAAAGTATGGCTACACCTTC. Amino acid sequence: CASSPPGQGGKYGYTF. V usage is TRBV28 and J usage is TRBJ1-2; 8 nucleotides match TRBD1. The CDR3 runs 16 residues. J was trimmed by 5 bases and V by 5 bases; bases with no gene match: 13. Germline CDR1 and CDR2: MDHEN and SYDVKM.

CDR3 nucleotides: TGTGCCAGCAGCCCTGACACGGTTAGCTCCTACGAGCAGTACTTC. Encoded protein: CASSPDTVSSYEQYF. The chain uses TRBV7-9 and TRBJ2-7; no clear D. The length of the CDR3 is 15 residues. Trimming removed 5 bases at V and 0 bases at J, with 14 bases between. Germline-derived CDR1 and CDR2 are SEHNR and FQNEAQ (reference sequence). Combining the CDR3 with reference TRBV7-9 and TRBJ2-7 gives the whole variable domain DTGVSQNPRHKITKRGQNVTFRCDPISEHNRLYWYRQTLGQGPEFLTYFQNEAQLEKSRLLSDRFSAERPKGSFSTLEIQRTEQGDSAMYLCASSPDTVSSYEQYFGPGTRLTVT.

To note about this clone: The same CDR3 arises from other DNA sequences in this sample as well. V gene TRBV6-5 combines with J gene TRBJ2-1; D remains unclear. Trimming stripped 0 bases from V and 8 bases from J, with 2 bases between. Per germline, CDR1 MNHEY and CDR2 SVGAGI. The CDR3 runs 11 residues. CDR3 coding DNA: TGTGCCAGCAGTTACTCAGATGAGCAGTTCTTC. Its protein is CASSYSDEQFF.

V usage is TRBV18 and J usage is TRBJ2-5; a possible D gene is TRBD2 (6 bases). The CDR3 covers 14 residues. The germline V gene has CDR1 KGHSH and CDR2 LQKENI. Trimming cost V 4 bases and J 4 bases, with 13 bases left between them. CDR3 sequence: CASSRGTVSETQYF. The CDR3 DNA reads TGTGCCAGCTCACGCGGGACCGTATCAGAGACCCAGTACTTC.

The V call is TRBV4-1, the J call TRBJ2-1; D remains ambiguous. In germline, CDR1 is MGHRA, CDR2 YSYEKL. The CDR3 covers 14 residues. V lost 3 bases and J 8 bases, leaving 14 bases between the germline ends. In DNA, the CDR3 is TGCGCCAGCAGCCACCCCACCCGATGGGATGAGCAGTTCTTC. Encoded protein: CASSHPTRWDEQFF.

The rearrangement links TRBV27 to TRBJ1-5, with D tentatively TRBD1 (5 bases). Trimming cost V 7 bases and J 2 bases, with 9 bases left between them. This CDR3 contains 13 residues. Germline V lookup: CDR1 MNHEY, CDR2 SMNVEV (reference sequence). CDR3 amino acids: CASKQGGNQPQHF. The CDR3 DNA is TGTGCCAGCAAGCAGGGTGGCAATCAGCCCCAGCATTTT.

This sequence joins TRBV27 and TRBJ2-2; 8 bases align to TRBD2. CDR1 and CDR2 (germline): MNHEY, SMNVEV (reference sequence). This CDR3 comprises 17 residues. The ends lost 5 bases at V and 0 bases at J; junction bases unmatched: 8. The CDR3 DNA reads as TGTGCCAGCAGTGACTCTCCGGGACTAGCGAACACCGGGGAGCTGTTTTTT. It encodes CASSDSPGLANTGELFF.

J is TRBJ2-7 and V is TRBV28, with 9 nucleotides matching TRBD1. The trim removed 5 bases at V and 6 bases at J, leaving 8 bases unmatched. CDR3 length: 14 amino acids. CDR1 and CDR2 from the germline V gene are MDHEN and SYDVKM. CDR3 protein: CASSLTGTGIEQYF. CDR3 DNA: TGTGCCAGCAGTCTCACCGGGACAGGGATCGAGCAGTACTTC.

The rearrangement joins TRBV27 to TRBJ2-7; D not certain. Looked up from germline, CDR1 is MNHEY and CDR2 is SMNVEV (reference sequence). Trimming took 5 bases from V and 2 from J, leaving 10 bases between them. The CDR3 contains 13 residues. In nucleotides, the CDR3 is TGTGCCAGCAGTGTATTAGCTACCTACGAGCAGTACTTC. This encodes CASSVLATYEQYF.

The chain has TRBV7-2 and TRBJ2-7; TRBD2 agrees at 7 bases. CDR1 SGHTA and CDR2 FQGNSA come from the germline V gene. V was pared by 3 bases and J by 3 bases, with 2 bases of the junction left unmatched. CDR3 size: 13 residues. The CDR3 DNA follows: TGTGCCAGCAGCTTTGGACTAGTCTACGAGCAGTACTTC. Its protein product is CASSFGLVYEQYF. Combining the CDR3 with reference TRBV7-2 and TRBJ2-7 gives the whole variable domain GAGVSQSPSNKVTEKGKDVELRCDPISGHTALYWYRQSLGQGLEFLIYFQGNSAPDKSGLPSDRFSAERTGGSVSTLTIQRTQQEDSAVYLCASSFGLVYEQYFGPGTRLTVT.

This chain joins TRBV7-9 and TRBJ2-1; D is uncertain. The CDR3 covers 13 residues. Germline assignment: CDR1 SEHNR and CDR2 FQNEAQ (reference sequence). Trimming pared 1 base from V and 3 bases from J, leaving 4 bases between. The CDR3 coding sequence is TGTGCCAGCAGCTTAGACAACTACAATGAGCAGTTCTTC. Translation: CASSLDNYNEQFF.

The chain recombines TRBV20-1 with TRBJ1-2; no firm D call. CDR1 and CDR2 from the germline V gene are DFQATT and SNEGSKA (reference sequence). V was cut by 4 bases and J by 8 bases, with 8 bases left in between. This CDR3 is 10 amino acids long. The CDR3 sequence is CSAKEQGYTF. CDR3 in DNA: TGCAGTGCTAAAGAACAGGGCTACACCTTC.

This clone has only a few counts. The CDR3 nucleotides are TGCAGCGTTGATGCGGGATCATCGGGGAATGAGCAGTTCTTC. Translated: CSVDAGSSGNEQFF. The V and J genes are TRBV29-1 and TRBJ2-1; weak D call: TRBD2 (6 bases). The CDR3 spans 14 residues. The germline V gene has CDR1 SQVTM and CDR2 ANQGSEA. Trimming removed 3 bases from V and 7 bases from J, with 16 bases in between.

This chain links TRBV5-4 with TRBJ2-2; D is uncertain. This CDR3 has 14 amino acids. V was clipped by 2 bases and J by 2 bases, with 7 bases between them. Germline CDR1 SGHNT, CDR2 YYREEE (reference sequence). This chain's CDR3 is CASSFEGNTGELFF. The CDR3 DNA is TGTGCCAGCAGCTTTGAAGGAAACACCGGGGAGCTGTTTTTT.

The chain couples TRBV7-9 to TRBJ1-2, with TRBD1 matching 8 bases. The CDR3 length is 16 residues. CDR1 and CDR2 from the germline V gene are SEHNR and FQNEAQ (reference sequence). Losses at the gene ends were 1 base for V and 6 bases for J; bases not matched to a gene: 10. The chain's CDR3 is CASSLVIVQGANGYTF. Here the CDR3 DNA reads TGTGCCAGCAGCTTAGTTATCGTGCAGGGGGCTAATGGCTACACCTTC.

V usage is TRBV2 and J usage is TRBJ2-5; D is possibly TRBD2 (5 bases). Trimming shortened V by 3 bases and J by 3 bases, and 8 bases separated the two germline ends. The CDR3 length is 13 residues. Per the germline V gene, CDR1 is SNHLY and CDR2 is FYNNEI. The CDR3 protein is CASSDRREETQYF. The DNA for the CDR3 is TGTGCCAGCAGTGATCGGCGGGAAGAGACCCAGTACTTC.

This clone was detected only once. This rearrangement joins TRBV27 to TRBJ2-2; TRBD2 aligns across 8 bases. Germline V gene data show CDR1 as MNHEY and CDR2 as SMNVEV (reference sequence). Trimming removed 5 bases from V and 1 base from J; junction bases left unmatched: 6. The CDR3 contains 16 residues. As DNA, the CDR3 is TGTGCCAGCAGTAGTGCGGGGGGCCAGAACACCGGGGAGCTGTTTTTT. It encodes CASSSAGGQNTGELFF.

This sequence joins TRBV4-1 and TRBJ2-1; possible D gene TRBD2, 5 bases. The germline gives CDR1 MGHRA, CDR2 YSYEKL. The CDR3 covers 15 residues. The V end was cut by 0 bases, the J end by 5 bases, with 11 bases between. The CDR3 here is CASSQDRGRDNEQFF. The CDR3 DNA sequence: TGCGCCAGCAGCCAAGATCGAGGGCGAGACAATGAGCAGTTCTTC.

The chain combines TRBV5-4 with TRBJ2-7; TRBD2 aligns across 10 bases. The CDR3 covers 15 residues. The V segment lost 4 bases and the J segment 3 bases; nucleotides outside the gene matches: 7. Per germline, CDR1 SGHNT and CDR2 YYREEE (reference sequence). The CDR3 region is CASSPGSSGSYEQYF. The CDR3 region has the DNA TGTGCCAGCAGCCCCGGGTCTAGCGGGAGCTACGAGCAGTACTTC.

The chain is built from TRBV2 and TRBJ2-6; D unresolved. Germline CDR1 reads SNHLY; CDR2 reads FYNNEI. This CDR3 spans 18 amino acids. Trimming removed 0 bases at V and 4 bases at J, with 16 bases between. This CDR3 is CASSEAPNGIAGANVLTF. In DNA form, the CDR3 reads TGTGCCAGCAGTGAAGCTCCCAATGGAATTGCGGGGGCCAACGTCCTGACTTTC.